This T cell receptor (beta chain) was documented in a study of shared clonotypes between healthy human individuals (TCRdb year 2020). Broadly, across the study: The cohort included three men and a couple of women between 18 and 49 years of age. For each donor, three plates each were used for CD4 naive and CD4 memory, two plates were used for CD8 naive, and one plate was used for CD8 memory. To estimate repertoire size and how much clonotype sharing occurs between individuals, the study deeply sequenced the blood TCR repertoires of roughly 5 healthy adults. Different laboratories and diverse techniques were used to prepare libraries and sequence TCR repertoires, to increase sequencing depth and limit assay-specific biases. Between about 0.8 and 9 billion PBMCs per donor were obtained by leukapheresis.

Healthy HIV-negative adults with no recently reported acute infections or vaccinations were included as donors. Every donor was a Caucasian adult living in Nashville, Tennessee, USA. CD4+ T cells were enriched by magnetic negative selection, after which naive cells were positively selected on CD45RA and the negative fraction was taken as the memory subset. Blood was collected by leukapheresis, and PBMCs were isolated by Ficoll-Histopaque density gradient centrifugation and then cryopreserved in liquid nitrogen vapor phase. Analytical flow cytometry was used to check the purity and quantity of each magnetically sorted T cell population. Genomic DNA was isolated from each sorted fraction and quantified by UV absorbance on a Nanodrop 2000c. Overall study results and their limits: Because the study included a small number of donors, the genetic and exposure-history diversity represented was limited. Across a handful of donors, around 5% of naive CD4, roughly 3.8% of naive CD8, around 2.5% of memory CD4, and under 0.45% of memory CD8 clonotypes were shared. Based on pairwise subsampling, the degree of clonotype sharing among donors was expected to be affected by sequencing depth. Naive subsets generally had larger estimated clonotype richness than memory subsets. Sampling was restricted to blood, and TCR repertoires in tissue are likely to differ from TCR repertoires in blood. Even with the large sequencing depth, rarefaction of the sorted-subset datasets indicated that sequencing was incomplete. Compared with non-shared clonotypes, clonotypes shared by all four sorted-subset donors had higher generation probabilities.

As regards this clone: This receptor's antigen is unknown. Base qualities are not provided; no much larger clone lies one nucleotide away.

The CDR3 contains 16 residues, cysteine and phenylalanine counted. The DNA shown is the 48-base CDR3, in frame from base 1. Sequences SGHRS (CDR1) and YFSETQ (CDR2) are obtained from the germline V gene. Trimming takes 4 bases off V and 4 bases off J; junction bases not matched to a gene: 8. Using the deep immunoSEQ assay, TCR CDR3 regions were amplified from genomic DNA by multiplex PCR. Genomic DNA extracted from each cell subset was distributed evenly over all wells of several immunoSEQ 96-well plates, and each plate served as one replicate. For sorted subsets, around 200 ng genomic DNA, equal to tens of thousands of T cell genomes, was loaded into each replicate PCR. The purified libraries were quantified using a Qubit 3.0 fluorometer, sized with a Bioanalyzer 2100, and then quantified again using the KAPA Library Quantification kit. Every immunoSEQ 96-well plate was sequenced on a separate single-read 150-cycle Illumina NextSeq 550 flow cell. The authors' analysis ran thus. Because the immunoSEQ output included only junctional sequences and no quality scores, the filtering could not be the same as the filtering used for full-length reads. Sequences were annotated with PyIR, a Python wrapper for IgBLAST v1.9, using IMGT germline references to assign V/J genes and CDR3. Reads were removed for weak V/J assignments (E-value above 1e-6), missing CDR3, stop codons, out-of-frame junctions, or ambiguous translated residues. V3J clonotypes were defined as sequences sharing an identical inferred V gene, J gene, and CDR3 amino acid sequence. Percentage overlap between repertoires was calculated by dividing the number of shared unique clonotypes by the size of the smaller repertoire. Richness of each repertoire was evaluated using RTK rarefaction, the Chao1 estimator, and Recon v2.1 estimates of unobserved clonotypes. OLGA was used to compute generation probabilities for all TCRbeta clonotypes that the gDNA method yielded from a few donors. Sourced from immuneACCESS, this table was stored by TCRdb with only in-frame sequences that have V and J called. A share of the clones is absent; for the studies checked, an unresolved V gene accounts for under half, and the remainder has no known explanation. The V and J calls and clone size come from that table; D and trimming were worked out from the DNA. In all, the sample holds 2 million to 2.5 million clones, and around 90% of those were seen once. The ten largest clones represent around 0.35% of the sample.

This TCR was recovered from a man younger than 35 in good health. Some clones in this sample may be carry-over from other donors' samples. Recombination joined TRBV5-1 with TRBJ2-2; 9 of the junction bases match TRBD2. Input material: naive CD4+ T cells from PBMCs. The cell subset or site label, as the study defines it: CD45RA+ positively selected. The nucleotides read TGCGCCAGCAGCGGGGGACTAGCAAGCTTCACCGGGGAGCTGTTTTTT. This translates into CASSGGLASFTGELFF.